The 8 T cell receptor beta chains reported below all come from one sample, sequenced in a study of CD8+CD57+ T cells in acquired aplastic anemia. Genomic DNA templated the TCR beta VDJ and CDR3 profiling. TCRdb analysed the reads with MiXCR anew, one entry per CDR3 protein. The sample has 150,000 or so distinct CDR3 sequences, 47% seen once. Those patients picked for sequencing had displayed CD8+CD57+ cell expansion on flow cytometry. The sequenced material came from sorted CD4+, CD8+, or CD8+CD57+ T cells (not recorded which) from PBMCs. The receptors shown here come from a human donor with aplastic anemia.

The sample holds many counts of this clonotype. This chain joins TRBV9 and TRBJ1-2, with 7 bases matching TRBD1. The trim removed 0 bases at V and 8 bases at J, leaving 10 bases unmatched. The CDR3 is made up of 15 amino acids. Germline CDR1 reads SGDLS; CDR2 reads YYNGEE. The CDR3 loop reads CASSVDLKGARGYTF. CDR3 DNA: TGTGCCAGCAGCGTAGATCTTAAGGGGGCGCGGGGCTACACCTTC.

The chain couples TRBV25-1 to TRBJ2-6, with a possible D match to TRBD1 (6 bases). The CDR3 totals 16 residues. V lost 4 bases and J 0 bases, leaving 10 bases between the germline ends. Germline V gives CDR1 MGHDK, CDR2 SYGVNS. CDR3 nucleotide sequence: TGTGCCAGCAGTGGACACAGGGTCTCTGGGGCCAACGTCCTGACTTTC. Translating gives CASSGHRVSGANVLTF. Supplemented by reference TRBV25-1 and TRBJ2-6, the full variable domain reads EADIYQTPRYLVIGTGKKITLECSQTMGHDKMYWYQQDPGMELHLIHYSYGVNSTEKGDLSSESTVSRIRTEHFPLTLESARPSHTSQYLCASSGHRVSGANVLTFGAGSRLTVL.

Written as DNA, the CDR3 is TGTGCCAGCAGTTCCCCGGAGTACAATGAGCAGTTCTTC. Protein: CASSSPEYNEQFF. The V and J genes are TRBV6-5 and TRBJ2-1; the D is unclear. The CDR3 totals 13 residues. Trimming took 4 bases from V and 4 from J, leaving 8 bases between them. Germline V gene lookup returns CDR1 MNHEY and CDR2 SVGAGI.

This clonotype was recorded once. This chain links TRBV7-6 with TRBJ2-1; 9 nucleotides agree with TRBD2. Germline lookup yields CDR1 SGHVS and CDR2 FNYEAQ. V shed 7 bases and J 6 bases; nucleotides not matched to a gene: 7. The CDR3 runs 14 residues. CDR3 nucleotide sequence: TGTGCCAGCAAGGGACTAGCATCCCTCAATGAGCAGTTCTTC. Amino acid sequence: CASKGLASLNEQFF.

The chain carries TRBV5-1 and TRBJ1-2; TRBD1 matches at 7 bases. The V segment lost 2 bases and the J segment 6 bases; nucleotides outside the gene matches: 10. Germline V gene lookup returns CDR1 SGHRS and CDR2 YFSETQ. This CDR3 contains 15 residues. This CDR3 reads CASSLGRGSIHGYTF. For the CDR3, the DNA is TGCGCCAGCAGCTTAGGCAGGGGGTCCATCCATGGCTACACCTTC.

This chain connects TRBV18 to TRBJ2-4; perhaps TRBD1 as D (6 bases). The germline V and J ends were trimmed by 6 bases and 7 bases, with 19 bases remaining between them. From germline, CDR1 is KGHSH and CDR2 LQKENI. This CDR3 comprises 15 residues. CDR3 protein: CASSALAGAENIQYF. As DNA, the CDR3 is TGTGCCAGCTCCGCCCTGGCAGGGGCAGAGAACATTCAGTACTTC.

V usage is TRBV5-1 and J usage is TRBJ2-7; D remains ambiguous. Judging by the DNA end, TRBJ2-5 fits better; the J call may be wrong. This CDR3 spans 13 amino acids. Per germline, CDR1 SGHRS and CDR2 YFSETQ. In nucleotides, the CDR3 is TGCGCCAGCAGCTTGGCTTCATGGGAGACCCAGTACTTC. Protein: CASSLASWETQYF.

There are a few counts of this clonotype. CDR3 in amino acids: CSAHTGDVAREQFF. The CDR3 coding sequence is TGCAGTGCTCATACAGGGGATGTCGCGCGGGAGCAGTTCTTC. This chain uses TRBV20-1 with TRBJ2-1; 7 bases map to TRBD1. V shed 5 bases and J 10 bases; nucleotides not matched to a gene: 14. CDR1 is DFQATT and CDR2 is SNEGSKA in the germline V gene (reference sequence). This CDR3 is 14 amino acids long.